A single T cell receptor (beta chain) is shown here with its context. CDR3 size: 11 residues. Germline values: CDR1 SGHAT, CDR2 FQDESV (reference sequence). The V gene lost 5 bases and the J gene lost 5 bases, with 7 bases spanning the gap. The sample is drawn from a study of radiotherapy plus CTLA-4 blockade in lung cancer. About the study: There were objective responses in around 18% of patients, and 31% had disease control.

TCRdb's table, derived via immunoSEQ multiplex PCR, lists solely in-frame clones and lacks some. The sample consists of more than 100,000 clones, approximately 90% of them appearing once. The TCR originated in a human donor with non-small cell lung cancer that progressed on radiotherapy plus ipilimumab. Sequenced here: peripheral blood, sampled from a patient treated with radiotherapy plus ipilimumab. The rearrangement uses TRBV11-1 and TRBJ2-7; maybe TRBD2 (5 bases). CDR3 loop: CASSVGNEQYF. The DNA for the CDR3 is TGTGCCAGCAGCGTCGGGAACGAGCAGTACTTC.